This TCR beta chain was profiled in a study of T-cell reconstitution after alpha-beta-depleted transplantation in children. This clonotype was observed a handful of times. Its target is not known. CDR1 and CDR2 (germline): SGHVS, FQNEAQ. After removal of 2 bases from V and 2 bases from J, the junction contained 3 bases not matched to a gene. The CDR3 has 15 amino acids. Preparation of the TCRbeta library used unique molecular identifiers. TCRdb ran MiXCR on the PCR reads and lists one entry per CDR3 protein. This sample has under 150,000 distinct CDR3 sequences, with approximately 8.7% found just once. Overall study results and limits: About two months after transplant, alpha-beta T cells reportedly came from several hundred expanded graft clones. A year had passed since transplant, and T-cell counts and diversity by then came mostly from newly produced T cells. Some patients showed high day-60 TCRbeta diversity, which derived from surviving recipient T cells and thymic progenitors.

The source is a girl under three years old who had a stem cell transplant for combined immunodeficiency, so the T cells may come from the graft donor. The sample here was PBMCs, mostly from graft donor cells, taken 180 days after TCRalphabeta/CD19-depleted stem cell transplant. The chain combines TRBV7-8 with TRBJ2-3; 8 nucleotides match TRBD2. CDR3 in DNA: TGTGCCAGCAGCTTACTTAGCGGGACCACAGATACGCAGTATTTT. Amino acid sequence: CASSLLSGTTDTQYF.